Each of the 5 T cell receptor beta chains below was sequenced from the same sample in a study of shared clonotypes between healthy human individuals. Clones were read by immunoSEQ multiplex PCR, and TCRdb kept only the in-frame ones, dropping some. The table shows over a million clones, with around 78% occurring only once. The specimen was memory CD4+ T cells from PBMCs. The subset is: CD45RA-negative fraction. The origin of the receptors is a man aged 18 to 30 in good health. Some clones in this sample may be carry-over from other donors' samples.

This clone was observed a handful of times. The rearrangement joins TRBV23-1 to TRBJ1-2; perhaps TRBD1 as D (5 bases). TRBV23-1 is an open reading frame, and its role is uncertain. The length of the CDR3 is 11 residues. Trimming removed 10 bases from V and 7 bases from J, with 13 bases in between. The CDR3 loop is CAKRGARGYTF. The CDR3, as DNA: TGCGCCAAACGAGGGGCGCGTGGCTACACCTTC.

This clone was observed a few times. The J gene is TRBJ1-5, the V gene TRBV5-5, with D possibly TRBD1 on 5 matching bases. Trimming stripped 0 bases from V and 11 bases from J, with 18 bases between. The CDR3 consists of 15 residues. CDR1 and CDR2 (germline): SGHKS, YYEKEE (reference sequence). CDR3 DNA: TGTGCCAGCAGCTTGGTAGGAGGCAGGGAGGGGTCCCAGCATTTT. Protein sequence: CASSLVGGREGSQHF.

The chain joins TRBV21-1 to TRBJ2-7; TRBD1 is the table's D call, not checked against the DNA. TRBV21-1 is a listed pseudogene. The CDR3 extends over 15 amino acids. CDR3 coding DNA: TGTGCCAGCAGCGACCGGGACAGGACCTCCTACGAGCAGTACTTC. Translating it yields CASSDRDRTSYEQYF.

A few counts support this clone. This CDR3 is CASTLRLQETQYF. The CDR3 region has the DNA TGTGCCAGCACCCTGAGGCTTCAGGAGACCCAGTACTTC. The chain recombines TRBV28 with TRBJ2-5; D is unclear. V dropped 7 bases and J dropped 5 bases, with 14 bases sitting between them. Germline V gene data show CDR1 as MDHEN and CDR2 as SYDVKM. The CDR3 has 13 amino acids.

J is TRBJ2-5 and V is TRBV5-4; TRBD2 matches at 7 bases. Germline assignment: CDR1 SGHNT and CDR2 YYREEE (reference sequence). The CDR3 is 17 amino acids. V dropped 1 base and J dropped 7; count of bases not matched to a gene: 16. CDR3 coding DNA: TGTGCCAGCAGCTTGAAGAGCGGGAAGGCCCTAATTGGGACCCAGTACTTC. Translation gives CASSLKSGKALIGTQYF.